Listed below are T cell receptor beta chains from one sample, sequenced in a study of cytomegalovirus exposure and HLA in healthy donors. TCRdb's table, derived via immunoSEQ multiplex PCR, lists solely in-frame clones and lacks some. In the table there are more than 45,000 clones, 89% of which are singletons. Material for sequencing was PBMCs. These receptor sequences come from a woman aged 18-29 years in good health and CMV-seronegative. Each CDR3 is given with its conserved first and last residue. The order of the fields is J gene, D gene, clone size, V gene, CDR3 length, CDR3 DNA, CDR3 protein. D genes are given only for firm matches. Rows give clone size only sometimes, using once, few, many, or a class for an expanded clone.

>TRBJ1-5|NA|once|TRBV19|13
TGTGCCAGTAGTATCCAGACTCCCCAGCCCCAGCATTTT
CASSIQTPQPQHF
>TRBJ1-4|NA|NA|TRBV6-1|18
TGTGCCAGCAGTGAAGCGAGGGCACGTCTTGTCCGAAATGAAAAACTGTTTTTT
CASSEARARLVRNEKLFF
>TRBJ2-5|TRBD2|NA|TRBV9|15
TGTGCCAGCAGCGTAGAAACTAGCGGGGCGGGGACCCAGTACTTC
CASSVETSGAGTQYF
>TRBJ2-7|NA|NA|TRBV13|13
TGTGCCAGCAGCTCCCAGGGCTTCTACGAGCAGTACTTC
CASSSQGFYEQYF
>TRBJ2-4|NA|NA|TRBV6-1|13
TGTGCCAGCAGTTTCTTACAGGGAAACATTCAGTACTTC
CASSFLQGNIQYF
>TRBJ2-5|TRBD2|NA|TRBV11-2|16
TGTGCCAGCAGCTTAGGCTACCGGGACTATGAGTCGACCCAGTACTTC
CASSLGYRDYESTQYF
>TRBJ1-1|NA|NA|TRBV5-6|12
TGTGCCAGCAGCTGGCAGGGTGATGAAGCTTTCTTT
CASSWQGDEAFF
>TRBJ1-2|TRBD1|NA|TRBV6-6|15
TGTGCCAGCAGTTTGACCCGGACAGGGTTGGATGGCTACACCTTC
CASSLTRTGLDGYTF
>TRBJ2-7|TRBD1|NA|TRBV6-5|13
TGTGCCAGCAGTTACAGGGGGCCTTACGAGCAGTACTTC
CASSYRGPYEQYF
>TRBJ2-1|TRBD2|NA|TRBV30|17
TGTGCCTGGAGTGTTGTCTGGCGGGGGGGATCATACAATGAGCAGTTCTTC
CAWSVVWRGGSYNEQFF
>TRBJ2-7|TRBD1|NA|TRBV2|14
TGTGCCAGCCCCCCCGGGGGACAGGGGGACGAGCAGTACTTC
CASPPGGQGDEQYF
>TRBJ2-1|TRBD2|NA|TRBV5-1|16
TGCGCCAGCAGCAAGGACGTGGGGACTACCTACAATGAGCAGTTCTTC
CASSKDVGTTYNEQFF
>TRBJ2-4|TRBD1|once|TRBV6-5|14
TGTGCCAGCAGTGCTACAGGGGTTAAAAACATTCAGTACTTC
CASSATGVKNIQYF
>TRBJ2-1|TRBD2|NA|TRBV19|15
TGTGCCAGTAGTTTCGGGACTAGCGGGAGAGGAGAGCAGTTCTTC
CASSFGTSGRGEQFF
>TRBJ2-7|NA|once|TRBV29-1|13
TGCAGCGTATCCCCGCGTGCCTCCTACGAGCAGTACTTC
CSVSPRASYEQYF
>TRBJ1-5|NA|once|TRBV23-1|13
TGCGCCAGCAGTCACCCATCCGGTCAGCCCCAGCATTTT
CASSHPSGQPQHF
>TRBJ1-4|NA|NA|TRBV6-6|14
TGTGCCAGCAGTTACGGAGCAACTAATGAAAAACTGTTTTTT
CASSYGATNEKLFF
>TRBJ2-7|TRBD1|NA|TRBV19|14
TGTGCCAGTAGTATGTGGGACAGCTCCTACGAGCAGTACTTC
CASSMWDSSYEQYF
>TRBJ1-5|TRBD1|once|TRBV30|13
TGTGCCTGGAGCAGAGGGGGCGAACAGCCCCAGCATTTT
CAWSRGGEQPQHF
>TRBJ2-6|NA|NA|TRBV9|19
TGTGCCAGCAGCAAAACCCTCGGACAGCCAAGCTCTGGGGCCAACGTCCTGACTTTC
CASSKTLGQPSSGANVLTF
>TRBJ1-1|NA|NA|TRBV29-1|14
TGCAGCCCAACTGGGCTCTTCATGAACACTGAAGCTTTCTTT
CSPTGLFMNTEAFF
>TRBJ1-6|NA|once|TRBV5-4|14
TGTGCCAGCAGCTTGCCTCGACAGGATTCACCCCTCCACTTT
CASSLPRQDSPLHF
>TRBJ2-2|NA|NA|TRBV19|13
TGTGCCAGTAGTATGGCACGTACCGGGGAGCTGTTTTTT
CASSMARTGELFF
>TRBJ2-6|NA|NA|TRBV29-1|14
TGCAGCGCGGGCGACAGGTCTGGGGCCAACGTCCTGACTTTC
CSAGDRSGANVLTF
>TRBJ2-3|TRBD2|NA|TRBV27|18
TGTGCCAGCAGTTTAACGCCTAGAGGCGGGAGATTCACAGATACGCAGTATTTT
CASSLTPRGGRFTDTQYF
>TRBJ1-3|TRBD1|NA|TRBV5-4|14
TGTGCCAGCAGCCGCACAGGGGCTGGAAACACCATATATTTT
CASSRTGAGNTIYF
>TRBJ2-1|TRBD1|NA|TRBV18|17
TGTGCCAGCTCACCACCGAGCGCAGGGGGCTCCTACAATGAGCAGTTCTTC
CASSPPSAGGSYNEQFF
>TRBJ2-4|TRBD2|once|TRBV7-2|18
TGTGCCAGCAGCTTAGTGATGCAGCGGGGCCTAGCCAAAAACATTCAGTACTTC
CASSLVMQRGLAKNIQYF
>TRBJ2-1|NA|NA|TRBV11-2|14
TGTGCCAGCAGCCACTCGCGGGGGCCCAATGAGCAGTTCTTC
CASSHSRGPNEQFF
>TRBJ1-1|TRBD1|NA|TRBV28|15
TGTGCCAGCAGTCCTACCGGACAGGTAAACACTGAAGCTTTCTTT
CASSPTGQVNTEAFF
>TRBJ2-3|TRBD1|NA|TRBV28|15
TGTGCCAGCAGTTTTGGGACAGGGGGCGATAATACGCAGTATTTT
CASSFGTGGDNTQYF
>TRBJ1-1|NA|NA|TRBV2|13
TGTGCCAGCGGTGACGGGGGGAACACTGAAGCTTTCTTT
CASGDGGNTEAFF
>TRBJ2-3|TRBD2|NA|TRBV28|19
TGTGCCAGCAGTTTACCCCTCTGGACTAGCGGGTTGAGCACAGATACGCAGTATTTT
CASSLPLWTSGLSTDTQYF
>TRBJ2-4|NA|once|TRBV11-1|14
TGTGCCAGCAGCTTAGCGAGGGATAAGAACATTCAGTACTTC
CASSLARDKNIQYF
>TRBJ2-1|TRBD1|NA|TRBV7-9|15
TGTGCCAGCAGCTTAGGTCAGGGGGTCTACAATGAGCAGTTCTTC
CASSLGQGVYNEQFF
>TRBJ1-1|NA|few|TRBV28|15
TGTGCCAGCAGTCCCGGGACACCCGAACAGATAGACGCTTTCTTT
CASSPGTPEQIDAFF
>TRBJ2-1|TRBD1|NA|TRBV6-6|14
TGTGCCAGCTGGGCAAAGACAGGGATCCATGAGCAGTTCTTC
CASWAKTGIHEQFF
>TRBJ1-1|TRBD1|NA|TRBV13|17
TGTGCCAGCAGCTTAGAGGATGGGAAACAGGGGTACACTGAAGCTTTCTTT
CASSLEDGKQGYTEAFF
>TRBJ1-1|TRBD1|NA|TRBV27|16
TGTGCCAGCAGTTTATCGAATACAGGGGTGAACACTGAAGCTTTCTTT
CASSLSNTGVNTEAFF
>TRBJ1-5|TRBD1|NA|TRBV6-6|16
TGTGCCAGCAGTTACCCGGGACAGTCTAGCAATCAGCCCCAGCATTTT
CASSYPGQSSNQPQHF
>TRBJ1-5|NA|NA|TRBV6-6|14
TGTGCCAGCAGCCGACAGATAGGAAATCAGCCCCAGCATTTT
CASSRQIGNQPQHF
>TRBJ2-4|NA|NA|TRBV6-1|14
TGTGCCAGCCTCGCTACCCGGAGGGAAAACATTCAGTACTTC
CASLATRRENIQYF
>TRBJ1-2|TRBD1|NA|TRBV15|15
TGTGCCACCAGCAGATCCGGTGCAGGGGGTCTGGGCTACACCTTC
CATSRSGAGGLGYTF
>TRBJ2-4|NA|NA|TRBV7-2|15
TGTGCCAGCAGTCCTTGGGGGGAAGCCAAAAACATTCAGTACTTC
CASSPWGEAKNIQYF
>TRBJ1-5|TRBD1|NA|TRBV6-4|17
TGTGCCAGCAGTGTCCACCAGGGACAGACCCACAATCAGCCCCAGCATTTT
CASSVHQGQTHNQPQHF
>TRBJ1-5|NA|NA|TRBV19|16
TGTGCCAGTAGTCGAGGGGGGGACGGTAGCAATCAGCCCCAGCATTTT
CASSRGGDGSNQPQHF
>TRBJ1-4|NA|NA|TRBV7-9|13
TGTGCCAGCAGCTCTGCAGAGGAGGAAAAACTGTTTTTT
CASSSAEEEKLFF
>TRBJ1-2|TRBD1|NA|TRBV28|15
TGTGCCAGCAGTGTAAGGGGGGGGACAGGGGTTGGCTACACCTTC
CASSVRGGTGVGYTF
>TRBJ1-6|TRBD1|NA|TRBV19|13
TGTGCCAGCAGAGACAGGGGAAGTTCACCCCTCCACTTT
CASRDRGSSPLHF
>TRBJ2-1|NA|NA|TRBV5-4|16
TGTGCCAGCAGCTTGGGAGGCGCGGAAGCTAACAATGAGCAGTTCTTC
CASSLGGAEANNEQFF
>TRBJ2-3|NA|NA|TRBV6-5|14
TGTGCCAGCAGTTCCAGACAGAACACAGATACGCAGTATTTT
CASSSRQNTDTQYF
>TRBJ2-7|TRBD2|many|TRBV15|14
TGTGCCACCAGCAGGAGGACTAGCTTCCACGAGCAGTACTTC
CATSRRTSFHEQYF
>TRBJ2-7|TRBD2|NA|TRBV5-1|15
TGCGCCAGCAGCCCTCGGGGGAGCGGGAGAATCGAGCAGTACTTC
CASSPRGSGRIEQYF
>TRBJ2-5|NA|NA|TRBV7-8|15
TGTGCCAGCAGCTTTCGGCCAGGGTACCAAGAGACCCAGTACTTC
CASSFRPGYQETQYF
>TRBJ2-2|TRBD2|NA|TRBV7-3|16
TGTGCCAGCAGCTTAATTGCGGGGGAAAACACCGGGGAGCTGTTTTTT
CASSLIAGENTGELFF
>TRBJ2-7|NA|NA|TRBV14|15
TGTGCCAGCAGCCAAGTCGGGGTAAGCTCCTACGAGCAGTACTTC
CASSQVGVSSYEQYF
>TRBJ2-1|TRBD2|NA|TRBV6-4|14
TGTGCCAGCAGTGAGCTAGCGGGAGCCAATGAGCAGTTCTTC
CASSELAGANEQFF
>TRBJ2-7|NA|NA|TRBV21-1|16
TGTGCCAGCAGCCTCACCCGGGACAGCCTCTACTACGAGCAGTACTTC
CASSLTRDSLYYEQYF
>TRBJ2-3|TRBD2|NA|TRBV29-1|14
TGCAGCGTCGGGGGACTAGCGGGAGGAGATACGCAGTATTTT
CSVGGLAGGDTQYF
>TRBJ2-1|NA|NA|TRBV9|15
TGTGCCAGCAGCGTCGGTAGCGGAACCTACAATGAGCAGTTCTTC
CASSVGSGTYNEQFF